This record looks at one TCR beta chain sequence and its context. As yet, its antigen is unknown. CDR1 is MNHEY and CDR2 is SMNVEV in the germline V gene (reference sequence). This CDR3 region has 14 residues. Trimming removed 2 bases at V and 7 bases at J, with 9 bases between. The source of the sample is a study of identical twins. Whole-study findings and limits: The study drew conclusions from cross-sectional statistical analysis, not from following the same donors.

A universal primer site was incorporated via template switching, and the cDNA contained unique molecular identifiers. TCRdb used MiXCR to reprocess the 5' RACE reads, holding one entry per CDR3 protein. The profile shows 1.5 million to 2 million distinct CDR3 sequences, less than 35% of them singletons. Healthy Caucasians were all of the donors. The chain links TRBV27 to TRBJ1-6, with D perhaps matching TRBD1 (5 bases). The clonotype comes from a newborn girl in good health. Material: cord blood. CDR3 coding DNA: TGTGCCAGCAGTTTACTGGGGCGGAATTCACCCCTCCACTTT. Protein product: CASSLLGRNSPLHF.